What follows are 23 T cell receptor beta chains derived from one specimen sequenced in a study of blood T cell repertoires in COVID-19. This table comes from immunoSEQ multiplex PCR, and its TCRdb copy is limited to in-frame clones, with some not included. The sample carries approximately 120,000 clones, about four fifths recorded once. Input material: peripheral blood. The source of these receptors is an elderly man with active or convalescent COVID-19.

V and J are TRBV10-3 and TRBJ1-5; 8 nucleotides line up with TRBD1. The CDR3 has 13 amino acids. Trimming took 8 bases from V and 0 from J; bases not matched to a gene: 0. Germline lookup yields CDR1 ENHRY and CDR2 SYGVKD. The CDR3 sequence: CAIGTGSNQPQHF. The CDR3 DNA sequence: TGTGCCATCGGGACAGGTAGCAATCAGCCCCAGCATTTT.

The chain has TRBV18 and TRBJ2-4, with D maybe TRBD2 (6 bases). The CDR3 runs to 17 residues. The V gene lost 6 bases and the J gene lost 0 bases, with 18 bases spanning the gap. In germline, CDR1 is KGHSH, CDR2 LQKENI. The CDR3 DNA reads TGTGCCAGCTCCCCGTCCATGGGGGGTCCAGCCAAAAACATTCAGTACTTC. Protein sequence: CASSPSMGGPAKNIQYF.

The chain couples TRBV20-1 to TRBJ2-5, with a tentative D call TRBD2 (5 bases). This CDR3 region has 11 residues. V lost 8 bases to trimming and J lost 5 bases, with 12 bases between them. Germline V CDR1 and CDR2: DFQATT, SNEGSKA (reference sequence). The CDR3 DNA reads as TGCAGTCCGGAGGACGGGGAGACCCAGTACTTC. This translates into CSPEDGETQYF.

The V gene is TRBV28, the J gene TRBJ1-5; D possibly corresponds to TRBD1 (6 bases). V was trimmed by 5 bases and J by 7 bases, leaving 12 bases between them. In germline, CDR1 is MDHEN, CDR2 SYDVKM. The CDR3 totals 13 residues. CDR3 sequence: CASSVQGTQPQHF. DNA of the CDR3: TGTGCCAGCAGTGTCCAGGGGACCCAGCCCCAGCATTTT.

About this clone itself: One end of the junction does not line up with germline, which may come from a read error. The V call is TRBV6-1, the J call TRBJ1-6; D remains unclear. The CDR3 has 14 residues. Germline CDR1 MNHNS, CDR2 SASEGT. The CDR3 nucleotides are TGTGCCAGCAGCGAAGGGCTGGAGGTTTCACCCCTCCACTTT. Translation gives CASSEGLEVSPLHF.

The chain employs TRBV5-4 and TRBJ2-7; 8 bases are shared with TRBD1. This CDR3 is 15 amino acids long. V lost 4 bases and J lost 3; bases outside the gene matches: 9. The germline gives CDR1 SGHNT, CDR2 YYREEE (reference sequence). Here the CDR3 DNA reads TGTGCCAGCAGCGTAGGACAGGGTTATTACTACGAGCAGTACTTC. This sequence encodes CASSVGQGYYYEQYF.

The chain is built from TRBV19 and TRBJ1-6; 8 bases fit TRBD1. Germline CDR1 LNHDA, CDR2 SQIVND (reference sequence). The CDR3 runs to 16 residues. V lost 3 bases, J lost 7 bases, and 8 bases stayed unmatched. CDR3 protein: CASSISRTGFNSPLHF. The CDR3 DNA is TGTGCCAGTAGTATCTCTCGGACAGGGTTCAATTCACCCCTCCACTTT.

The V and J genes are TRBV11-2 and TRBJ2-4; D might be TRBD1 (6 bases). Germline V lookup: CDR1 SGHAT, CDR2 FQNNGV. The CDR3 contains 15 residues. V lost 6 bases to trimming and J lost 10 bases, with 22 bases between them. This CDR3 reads CASRSTRGPGEIQYF. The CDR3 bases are TGTGCCAGCAGGTCCACCAGAGGCCCAGGGGAGATTCAGTACTTC.

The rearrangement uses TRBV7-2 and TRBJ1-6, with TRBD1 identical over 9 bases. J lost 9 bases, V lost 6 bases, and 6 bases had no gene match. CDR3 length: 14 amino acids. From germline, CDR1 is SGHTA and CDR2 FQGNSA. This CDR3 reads CASRDRGGASPLHF. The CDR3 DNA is TGTGCCAGCAGGGACAGGGGTGGGGCTTCACCCCTCCACTTT.

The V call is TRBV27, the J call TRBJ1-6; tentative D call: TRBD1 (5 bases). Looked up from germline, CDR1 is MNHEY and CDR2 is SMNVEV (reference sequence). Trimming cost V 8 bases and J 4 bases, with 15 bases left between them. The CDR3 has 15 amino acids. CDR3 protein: CASRPGQIYNSPLHF. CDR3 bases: TGTGCCAGCCGCCCAGGGCAGATTTATAATTCACCCCTCCACTTT.

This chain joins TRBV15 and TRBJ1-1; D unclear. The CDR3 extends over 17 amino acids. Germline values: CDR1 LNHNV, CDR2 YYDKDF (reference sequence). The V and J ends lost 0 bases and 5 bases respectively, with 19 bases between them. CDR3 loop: CATSRDLMSWSRTEAFF. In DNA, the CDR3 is TGTGCCACCAGCAGAGATCTGATGAGTTGGTCGAGGACTGAAGCTTTCTTT.

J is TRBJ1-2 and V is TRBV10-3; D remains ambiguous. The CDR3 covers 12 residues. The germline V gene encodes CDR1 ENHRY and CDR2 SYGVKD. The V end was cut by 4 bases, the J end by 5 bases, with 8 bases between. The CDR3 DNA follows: TGTGCCATCAGTGTCGACTTATATGGCTACACCTTC. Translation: CAISVDLYGYTF.

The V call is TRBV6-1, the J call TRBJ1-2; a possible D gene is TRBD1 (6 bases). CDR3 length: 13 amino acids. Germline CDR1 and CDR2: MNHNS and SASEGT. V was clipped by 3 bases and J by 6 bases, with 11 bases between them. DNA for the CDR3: TGTGCCAGCAGTGAGCAGGGGCCCCATGGCTACACCTTC. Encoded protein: CASSEQGPHGYTF.

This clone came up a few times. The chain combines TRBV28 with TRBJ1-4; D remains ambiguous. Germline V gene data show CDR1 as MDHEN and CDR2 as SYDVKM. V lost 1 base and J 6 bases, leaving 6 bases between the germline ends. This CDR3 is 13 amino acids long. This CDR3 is CASSLFADEKLFF. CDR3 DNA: TGTGCCAGCAGTTTATTCGCGGATGAAAAACTGTTTTTT.

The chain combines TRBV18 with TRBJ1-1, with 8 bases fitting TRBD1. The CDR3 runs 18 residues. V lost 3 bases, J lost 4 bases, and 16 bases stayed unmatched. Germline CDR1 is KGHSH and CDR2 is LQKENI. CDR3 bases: TGTGCCAGCTCACCTAGGACAGGGAGGCCAACCTTGGGCACTGAAGCTTTCTTT. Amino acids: CASSPRTGRPTLGTEAFF.

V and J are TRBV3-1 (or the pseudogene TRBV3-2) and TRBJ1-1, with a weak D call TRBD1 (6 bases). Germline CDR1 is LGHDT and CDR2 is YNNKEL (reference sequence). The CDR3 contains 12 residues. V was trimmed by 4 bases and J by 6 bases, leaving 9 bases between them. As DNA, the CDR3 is TGTGCCAGCAGCCTCCAGGGGTCTGAAGCTTTCTTT. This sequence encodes CASSLQGSEAFF.

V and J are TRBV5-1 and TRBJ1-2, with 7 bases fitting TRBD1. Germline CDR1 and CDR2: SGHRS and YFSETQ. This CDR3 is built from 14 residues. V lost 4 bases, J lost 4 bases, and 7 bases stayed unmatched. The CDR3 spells CASSEVSGGYGYTF. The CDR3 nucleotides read TGCGCCAGCAGCGAAGTATCAGGGGGCTATGGCTACACCTTC.

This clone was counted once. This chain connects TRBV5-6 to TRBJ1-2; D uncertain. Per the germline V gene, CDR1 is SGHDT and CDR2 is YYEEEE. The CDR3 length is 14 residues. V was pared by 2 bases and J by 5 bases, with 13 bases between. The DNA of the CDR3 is TGTGCCAGCAGCTTAACCCAAGGCAGGTATGGCTACACCTTC. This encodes CASSLTQGRYGYTF.

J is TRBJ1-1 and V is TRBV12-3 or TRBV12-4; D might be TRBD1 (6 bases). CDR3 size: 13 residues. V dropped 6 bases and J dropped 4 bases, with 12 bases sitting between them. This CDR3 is CASRQGQATEAFF. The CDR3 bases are TGTGCCAGCAGACAGGGTCAGGCCACTGAAGCTTTCTTT.

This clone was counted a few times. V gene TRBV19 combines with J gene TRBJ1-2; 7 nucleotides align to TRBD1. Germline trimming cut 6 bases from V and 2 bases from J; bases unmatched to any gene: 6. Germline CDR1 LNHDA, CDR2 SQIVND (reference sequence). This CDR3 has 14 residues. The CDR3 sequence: CASRERGRNYGYTF. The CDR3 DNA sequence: TGTGCCAGTAGGGAAAGGGGGCGCAACTATGGCTACACCTTC.

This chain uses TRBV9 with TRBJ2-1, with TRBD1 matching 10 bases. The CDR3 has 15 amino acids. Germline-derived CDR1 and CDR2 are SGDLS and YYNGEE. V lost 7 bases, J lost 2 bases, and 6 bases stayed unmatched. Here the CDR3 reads CASGKTGGPYNEQFF. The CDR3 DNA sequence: TGTGCCAGCGGTAAGACAGGGGGCCCCTACAATGAGCAGTTCTTC. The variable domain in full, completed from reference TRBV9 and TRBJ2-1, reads DSGVTQTPKHLITATGQRVTLRCSPRSGDLSVYWYQQSLDQGLQFLIQYYNGEERAKGNILERFSAQQFPDLHSELNLSSLELGDSALYFCASGKTGGPYNEQFFGPGTRLTVL.

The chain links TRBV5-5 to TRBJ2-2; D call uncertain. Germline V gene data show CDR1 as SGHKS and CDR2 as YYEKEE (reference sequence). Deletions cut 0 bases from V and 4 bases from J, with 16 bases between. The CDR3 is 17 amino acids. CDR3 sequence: CASSLERSGVGTGELFF. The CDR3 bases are TGTGCCAGCAGCTTGGAAAGGTCTGGAGTTGGCACCGGGGAGCTGTTTTTT. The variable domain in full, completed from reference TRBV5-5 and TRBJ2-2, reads DAGVTQSPTHLIKTRGQQVTLRCSPISGHKSVSWYQQVLGQGPQFIFQYYEKEERGRGNFPDRFSARQFPNYSSELNVNALLLGDSALYLCASSLERSGVGTGELFFGEGSRLTVL.

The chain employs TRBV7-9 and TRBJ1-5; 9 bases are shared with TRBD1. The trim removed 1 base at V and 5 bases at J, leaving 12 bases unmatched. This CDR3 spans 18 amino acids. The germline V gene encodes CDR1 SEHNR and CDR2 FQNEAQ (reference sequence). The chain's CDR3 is CASSLVGLGQGRHQPQHF. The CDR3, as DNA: TGTGCCAGCAGCTTAGTCGGTTTAGGACAGGGGCGTCATCAGCCCCAGCATTTT.